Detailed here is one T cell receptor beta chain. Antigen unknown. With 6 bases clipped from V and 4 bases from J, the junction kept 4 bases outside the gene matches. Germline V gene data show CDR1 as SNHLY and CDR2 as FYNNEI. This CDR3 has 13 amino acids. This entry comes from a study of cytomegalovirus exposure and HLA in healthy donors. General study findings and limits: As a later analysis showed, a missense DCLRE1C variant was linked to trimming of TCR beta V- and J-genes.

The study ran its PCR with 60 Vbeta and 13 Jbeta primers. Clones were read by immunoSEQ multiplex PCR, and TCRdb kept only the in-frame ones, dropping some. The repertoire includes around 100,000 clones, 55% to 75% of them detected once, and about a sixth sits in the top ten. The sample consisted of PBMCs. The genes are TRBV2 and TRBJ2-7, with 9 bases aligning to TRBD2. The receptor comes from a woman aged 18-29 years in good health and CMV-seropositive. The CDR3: CASRREGPYEQYF. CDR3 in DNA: TGTGCCAGCAGGCGGGAGGGCCCGTACGAGCAGTACTTC.